This paragraph reports one T cell receptor beta chain. Its antigen is still unknown. A read error may account for a junction end that differs from germline. These donors, healthy bone marrow donors, were studied. The CDR3 totals 14 residues. CDR1 and CDR2 (germline): SEHNR, FQNEAQ (reference sequence). This record belongs to a study of cytomegalovirus exposure and HLA in healthy donors. Study-wide results and limits: Cytomegalovirus association was listed for 150 to 200 TCR beta chains.

PCR was performed using 60 Vbeta and 13 Jbeta primers. Data came from immunoSEQ multiplex PCR; TCRdb stores just in-frame clones and leaves some out. The sample lists 200,000 to 250,000 clones; 82% were seen once. The receptor was derived from a woman aged 40 to 50 in good health and CMV-seronegative. The sequenced sample was PBMCs. The chain couples TRBV7-9 to TRBJ1-1, with a possible D match to TRBD1 (6 bases). The CDR3 DNA sequence: TGTTCCAGCAGCACCAGACAGGTCAACACTGAAGCTTTCTTT. Translated: CSSSTRQVNTEAFF. The complete variable domain, with remaining parts taken from reference TRBV7-9 and TRBJ1-1, reads DTGVSQNPRHKITKRGQNVTFRCDPISEHNRLYWYRQTLGQGPEFLTYFQNEAQLEKSRLLSDRFSAERPKGSFSTLEIQRTEQGDSAMYLCSSSTRQVNTEAFFGQGTRLTVV.